The TCR beta chain described here comes from a study of T cells after posttransplantation cyclophosphamide (dated by TCRdb to about 2016). Regarding the study in general: T cell repertoire reconstitution was tracked by TRB sequencing after myeloablative bone marrow transplantation in which posttransplantation cyclophosphamide was used as GVHD prophylaxis. Public TRB sequences were compared against a database of over 3,000 sequences linked to responses to pathogens, tumor antigens, self-antigens and alloantigens. Up to 3 additional blood samples from 2 to 5.2 years after transplant were also TRB-sequenced in 3 patients, as was pretransplant blood from 4 patients. Because TRA and TRB clonality were tightly correlated in 9 samples, subsequent TCR analyses were focused on TRB only. Blood from every one of the 30 to 35 PTCy patients who had 1-year posttransplant specimens underwent TRB sequencing. Antigen receptor sequencing was done on samples from 35 to 45 PTCy-treated patients and from approximately 16 related bone marrow donors of those patients. Broad study findings and their caveats: Donor-recipient similarity was low at 1-2 months but increased during the first year, and donor CD8+ memory clones often dominated later blood repertoires. Across 45 to 50 patients, TRB clonality was highly associated with recipient CMV seropositivity and CMV reactivation, and PTCy diversity was similar to diversity in CNI/methotrexate controls. The TRB repertoires of T cells infiltrating skin or the GI tract showed only limited overlap with the TRB repertoires found in blood.

On the day of marrow donation, related bone marrow donors gave peripheral blood samples. Peripheral blood and bone marrow mononuclear cells were isolated by Ficoll-Hypaque density centrifugation and were cryopreserved. FACS on a FACSAria II was used to sort CD4+ and CD8+ T cells, including the naive and memory subsets. V trim: 0 bases; J trim: 8 bases; unmatched bases: 6. The germline V gene encodes CDR1 LNHDA and CDR2 SQIVND (reference sequence). CDR3 length: 15 amino acids, cysteine to phenylalanine. Only the CDR3 region is kept as DNA, spanning 45 bases read in frame from base 1. Genomic DNA was used for TRB sequencing, which was performed with the immunoSEQ assay at survey resolution or with the hsTCRB kit. Regarding the original processing steps: The immunoSEQ software was used for initial read processing, and the LymphoSeq R package was used for repertoire analyses. Clonality was computed as 1 minus normalized Shannon entropy, and a Gini coefficient was also calculated for each TRB dataset. Phenotypes of unsorted samples were inferred by mapping TRB sequences from sorted subsets of the recipient or donor onto unsorted samples of the same recipient. TCRdb provides this immuneACCESS table in a form limited to in-frame rearrangements. Some clones are lacking; in checked studies, under half of them reflect an unresolved V gene, and why the rest are absent is not known. V, J and clone size are those of that table, while D and trimming were read from the DNA. This sample is represented by under 20,000 clones; less than 90% of them were singletons. The ten largest clones capture more than 8.5% of the sample.

A word on this clone: The antigen it recognizes is unknown. No base qualities exist here, and no much larger clone lies one base off it.

The sequence came from a man under 40 in good health and a related stem cell transplant donor. The specimen sequenced was memory CD4+ T cells sorted from blood. The rearranged segments are TRBV19 and TRBJ2-1, with 8 middle bases fitting TRBD2. The nucleotide sequence is TGTGCCAGTAGTATAGATCAGGGACTAGTCGATGAGCAGTTCTTC. The translation is CASSIDQGLVDEQFF.